This T cell receptor beta chain appears in the sequencing data of a study of OX40 agonist ivuxolimab in advanced cancers. Overall study context: Cancers in dose escalation were hepatocellular, melanoma, renal cell and head and neck. Three patients, one with hepatocellular carcinoma and two with cutaneous melanoma, responded partially.

Data came from immunoSEQ multiplex PCR; TCRdb stores just in-frame clones and leaves some out. The table shows nearly 50,000 clones, with 70% to 90% occurring only once. The CDR3 has 13 amino acids. After removal of 7 bases from V and 6 bases from J, the junction contained 4 bases not matched to a gene. Germline-derived CDR1 and CDR2 are MGHDK and SYGVNS. Patients with autoimmune history or systemic immunosuppression were excluded. The receptor's source is an adult with an advanced solid tumor such as melanoma, head and neck, liver or kidney cancer. The sequencing here drew on CD4+ or CD8+ T cells sorted from blood, taken in a trial of the OX40 agonist ivuxolimab. The rearrangement joins TRBV25-1 to TRBJ2-1; 9 bases fit TRBD2. The CDR3 sequence: CASTAGGPNEQFF. CDR3 in DNA: TGTGCCAGCACAGCGGGAGGTCCCAATGAGCAGTTCTTC.